The clone carrying this TCR beta chain was recorded a few times. This sample stems from a study of blood T cell repertoires in COVID-19. On the study more broadly: Samples came from the United States, Italy and Spain, spanning acute and convalescent COVID-19. Sample material is recorded as cDNA or gDNA derived from T cells, B-cell-depleted T cells, or PBMCs.

Original handling: How many nucleated cells were present was estimated from reference gene primer amplification. Here immunoSEQ multiplex PCR was the method, and the copy in TCRdb shows in-frame clones only, minus some. Clonal size and the V and J genes are those of that table, whereas D and trimming came from the DNA. The table includes about 180,000 clones, roughly 78% detected once. Sequencing was carried out using peripheral blood. The receptor was derived from a man aged 65 to 85 with active or convalescent COVID-19.

The CDR3 spells CASSPAGGPYNEQYF. In DNA, the CDR3 is TGTGCCAGCTCACCAGCGGGAGGGCCATACAACGAGCAGTACTTC. This chain links TRBV18 with TRBJ2-7; 9 bases match TRBD2. The CDR3 runs to 15 residues. Germline CDR1 KGHSH, CDR2 LQKENI. V was clipped by 2 bases and J by 5 bases; unmatched bases: 7.